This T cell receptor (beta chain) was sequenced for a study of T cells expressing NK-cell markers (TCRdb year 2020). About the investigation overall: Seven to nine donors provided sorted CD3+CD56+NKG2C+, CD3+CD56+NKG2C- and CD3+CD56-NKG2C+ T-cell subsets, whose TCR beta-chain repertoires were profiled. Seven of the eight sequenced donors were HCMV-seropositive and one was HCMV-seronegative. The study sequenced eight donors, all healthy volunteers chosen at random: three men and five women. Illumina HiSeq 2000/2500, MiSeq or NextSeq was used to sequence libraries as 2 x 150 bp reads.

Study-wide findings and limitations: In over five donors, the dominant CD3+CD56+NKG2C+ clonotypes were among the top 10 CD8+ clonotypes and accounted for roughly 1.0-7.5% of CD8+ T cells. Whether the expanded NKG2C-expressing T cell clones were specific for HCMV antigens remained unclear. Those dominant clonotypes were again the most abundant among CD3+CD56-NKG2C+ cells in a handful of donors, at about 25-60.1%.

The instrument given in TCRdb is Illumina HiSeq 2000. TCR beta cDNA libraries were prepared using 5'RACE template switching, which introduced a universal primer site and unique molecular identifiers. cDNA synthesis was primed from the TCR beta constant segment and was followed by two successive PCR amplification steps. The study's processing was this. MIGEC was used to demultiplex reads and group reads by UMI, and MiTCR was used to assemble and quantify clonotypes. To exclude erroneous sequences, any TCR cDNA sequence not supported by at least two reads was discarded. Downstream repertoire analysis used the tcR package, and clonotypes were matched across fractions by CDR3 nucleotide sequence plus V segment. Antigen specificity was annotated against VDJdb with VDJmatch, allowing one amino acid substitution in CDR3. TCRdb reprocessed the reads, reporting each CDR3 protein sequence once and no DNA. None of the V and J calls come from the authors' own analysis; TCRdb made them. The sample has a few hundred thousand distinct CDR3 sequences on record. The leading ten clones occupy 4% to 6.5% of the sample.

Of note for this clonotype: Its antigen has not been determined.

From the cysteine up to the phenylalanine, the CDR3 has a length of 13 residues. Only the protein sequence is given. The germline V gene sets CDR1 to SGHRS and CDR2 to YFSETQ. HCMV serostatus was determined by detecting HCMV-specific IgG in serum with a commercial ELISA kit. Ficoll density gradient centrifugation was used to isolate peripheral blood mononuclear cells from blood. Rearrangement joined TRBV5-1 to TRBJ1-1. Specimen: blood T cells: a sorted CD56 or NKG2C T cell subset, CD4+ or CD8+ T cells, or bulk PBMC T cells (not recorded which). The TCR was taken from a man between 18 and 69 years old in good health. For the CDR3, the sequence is CASSIELNTEAFF.